The rows below give T cell receptor beta chains drawn from one sample of a study of blood T cell repertoires in COVID-19. Here immunoSEQ multiplex PCR was the method, and the copy in TCRdb shows in-frame clones only, minus some. The table lists some 41,000 clones, roughly nine tenths of them singletons. Sequenced sample: peripheral blood. These receptors were obtained from an older man with active COVID-19. Both conserved end residues are part of each CDR3. A D gene is named only where the DNA matches it firmly. Clone size, where shown, is once, few, many, or a class for clones that have expanded.

d_call,clone_size,j_call,v_call,cdr3_aa,cdr3_nt
-,-,TRBJ1-5,TRBV5-1,CASSLGPSGNQPQHF,TGCGCCAGCAGCTTGGGTCCTTCAGGCAATCAGCCCCAGCATTTT
-,-,TRBJ1-5,TRBV10-3,CAISMAGPNNQPQHF,TGTGCCATCAGTATGGCAGGGCCGAACAATCAGCCCCAGCATTTT
TRBD2,once,TRBJ2-3,TRBV2,CASGPSGGADTQYF,TGTGCCAGCGGGCCTAGCGGGGGGGCAGATACGCAGTATTTT
-,-,TRBJ2-2,TRBV11-2,CASSLSITGELFF,TGTGCCAGCAGCTTATCTATCACCGGGGAGCTGTTTTTT
-,-,TRBJ1-1,TRBV14,CASSQDYGGGLNTEAFF,TGTGCCAGCAGCCAAGATTACGGCGGGGGCTTGAACACTGAAGCTTTCTTT
TRBD1,-,TRBJ2-1,TRBV19,CASKWTGDYNEQFF,TGTGCCAGTAAGTGGACAGGGGATTACAATGAGCAGTTCTTC
-,few,TRBJ1-3,TRBV7-2,CASSVGSYGNTIYF,TGTGCCAGCAGTGTAGGGAGTTATGGAAACACCATATATTTT
-,-,TRBJ2-7,TRBV1,CTSSRRPGLSNYEQYF,TGCACCAGCAGCCGCAGACCGGGACTTTCAAACTACGAGCAGTACTTC
-,-,TRBJ2-1,TRBV5-1,CASTKDREYNEQFF,TGCGCCAGCACCAAAGACCGGGAATACAATGAGCAGTTCTTC
-,-,TRBJ2-3,TRBV5-4,CASSPSGGSTDTQYF,TGTGCCAGCAGCCCCAGCGGAGGAAGCACAGATACGCAGTATTTT
-,-,TRBJ1-4,TRBV6-6,CASRGLAGEKLFF,TGTGCCAGTAGAGGGTTGGCGGGAGAAAAACTGTTTTTT
TRBD1,-,TRBJ2-7,TRBV10-2,CASSDRDRTYEQYF,TGCGCCAGCAGTGACCGGGACAGGACCTACGAGCAGTACTTC
-,-,TRBJ2-1,TRBV7-7,CASSPDREGVNEQFF,TGTGCTAGCAGCCCGGACAGGGAGGGAGTCAATGAGCAGTTCTTC
-,-,TRBJ1-5,TRBV12-3/TRBV12-4,CASSPGPNQPQHF,TGTGCCAGCAGTCCGGGTCCGAATCAGCCCCAGCATTTT
TRBD1,-,TRBJ2-7,TRBV7-2,CASGGGTGDYEQYF,TGTGCCAGCGGTGGGGGGACAGGGGACTACGAGCAGTACTTC
-,-,TRBJ2-5,TRBV12-3/TRBV12-4,CASSLLVQETQYF,TGTGCCAGCAGTTTACTCGTACAAGAGACCCAGTACTTC
-,-,TRBJ1-5,TRBV2,CASTRGNQPQHF,TGTGCCAGCACTAGGGGAAATCAGCCCCAGCATTTT
TRBD1,-,TRBJ1-6,TRBV6-5,CARGDRANSPLHF,TGTGCCAGGGGGGACAGGGCGAATTCACCCCTCCACTTT
-,-,TRBJ1-2,TRBV5-1,CASSTGLGGGYTF,TGCGCCAGCAGCACGGGACTTGGAGGAGGCTACACCTTC
TRBD2,-,TRBJ2-3,TRBV6-4,CASSITSGGADTQYF,TGTGCCAGCAGTATCACTAGCGGGGGGGCAGATACGCAGTATTTT
TRBD1,-,TRBJ1-1,TRBV19,CASSTKGQENTEAFF,TGTGCCAGTAGTACCAAAGGACAGGAGAACACTGAAGCTTTCTTT
TRBD1,-,TRBJ1-2,TRBV11-2,CASSSLRQGGYGYTF,TGTGCCAGCAGCTCATTAAGACAGGGTGGCTATGGCTACACCTTC
-,-,TRBJ2-7,TRBV3-1/TRBV3-2,CASSQGAGTRPLSYEQYF,TGTGCCAGCAGCCAAGGCGCTGGGACAAGGCCCCTCTCCTACGAGCAGTACTTC
TRBD1,-,TRBJ1-2,TRBV5-1,CASSLGDRFYGYTF,TGCGCCAGCAGCTTGGGGGACAGGTTTTATGGCTACACCTTC
-,-,TRBJ2-6,TRBV5-4,CASSQGGGSGANVLTF,TGTGCCAGCAGCCAGGGGGGAGGCTCTGGGGCCAACGTCCTGACTTTC
-,-,TRBJ1-2,TRBV5-5,CASSSQNLLYGYTF,TGTGCCAGCAGCTCGCAGAATCTCCTGTATGGCTACACCTTC
TRBD2,-,TRBJ2-2,TRBV5-1,CASSQLAGANTGELFF,TGCGCCAGCAGCCAACTAGCGGGGGCGAACACCGGGGAGCTGTTTTTT
TRBD1,-,TRBJ1-1,TRBV6-5,CASTWDRDTEAFF,TGTGCCAGCACTTGGGACAGAGACACTGAAGCTTTCTTT
-,-,TRBJ2-3,TRBV13,CASSVQGGVADTQYF,TGTGCCAGCAGCGTACAGGGGGGGGTCGCAGATACGCAGTATTTT
-,-,TRBJ2-2,TRBV7-2,CASSLEWASPPGELFF,TGTGCCAGCAGCTTAGAGTGGGCGAGCCCACCCGGGGAGCTGTTTTTT
TRBD1,-,TRBJ2-3,TRBV7-9,CASSLGQGADTQYF,TGTGCCAGCAGCTTAGGACAGGGCGCAGATACGCAGTATTTT
TRBD1,-,TRBJ2-7,TRBV19,CASKTGTANSYEQYF,TGTGCCAGTAAGACCGGGACAGCCAACTCCTACGAGCAGTACTTC
TRBD1,-,TRBJ2-3,TRBV5-6,CASSLQGLGTDTQYF,TGTGCCAGCAGCTTACAGGGGCTGGGCACAGATACGCAGTATTTT